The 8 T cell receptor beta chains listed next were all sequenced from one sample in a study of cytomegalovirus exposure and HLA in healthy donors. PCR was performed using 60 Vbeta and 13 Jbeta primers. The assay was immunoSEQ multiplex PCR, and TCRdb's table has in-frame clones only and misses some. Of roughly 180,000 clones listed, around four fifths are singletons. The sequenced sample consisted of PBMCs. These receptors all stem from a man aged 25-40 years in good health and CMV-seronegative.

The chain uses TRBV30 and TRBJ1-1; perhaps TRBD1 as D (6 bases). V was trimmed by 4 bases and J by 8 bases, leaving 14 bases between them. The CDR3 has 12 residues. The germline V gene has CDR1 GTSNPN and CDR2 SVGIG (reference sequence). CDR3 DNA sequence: TGTGCCTGGACCGGTGACAGGAAAGAAGCTTTCTTT. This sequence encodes CAWTGDRKEAFF.

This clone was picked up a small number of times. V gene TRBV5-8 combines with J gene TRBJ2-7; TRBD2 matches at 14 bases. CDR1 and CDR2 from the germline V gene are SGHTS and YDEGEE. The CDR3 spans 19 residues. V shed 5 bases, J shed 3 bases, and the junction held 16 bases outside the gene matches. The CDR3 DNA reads TGTGCCAGCAGTCTTTCCGGGACTAGCGGGGGAACCGTTATCTACGAGCAGTACTTC. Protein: CASSLSGTSGGTVIYEQYF.

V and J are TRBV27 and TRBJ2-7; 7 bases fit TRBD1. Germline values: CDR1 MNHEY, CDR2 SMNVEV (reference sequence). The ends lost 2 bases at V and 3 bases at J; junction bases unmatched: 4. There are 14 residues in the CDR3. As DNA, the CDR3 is TGTGCCAGCAGTTTAGGGAACAGGGGCTACGAGCAGTACTTC. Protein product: CASSLGNRGYEQYF.

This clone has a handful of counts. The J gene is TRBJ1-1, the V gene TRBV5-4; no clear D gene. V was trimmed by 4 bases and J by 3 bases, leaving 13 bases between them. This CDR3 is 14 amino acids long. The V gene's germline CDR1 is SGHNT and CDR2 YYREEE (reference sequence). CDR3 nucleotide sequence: TGTGCCAGCAGCACGGACCGCGGGTACACTGAAGCTTTCTTT. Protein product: CASSTDRGYTEAFF.

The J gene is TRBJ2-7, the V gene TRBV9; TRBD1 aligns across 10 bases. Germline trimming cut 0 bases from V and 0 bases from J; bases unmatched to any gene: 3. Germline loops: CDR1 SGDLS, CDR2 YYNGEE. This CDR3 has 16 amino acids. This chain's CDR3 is CASSVADRGPSYEQYF. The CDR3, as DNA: TGTGCCAGCAGCGTAGCCGACAGGGGGCCCTCCTACGAGCAGTACTTC.

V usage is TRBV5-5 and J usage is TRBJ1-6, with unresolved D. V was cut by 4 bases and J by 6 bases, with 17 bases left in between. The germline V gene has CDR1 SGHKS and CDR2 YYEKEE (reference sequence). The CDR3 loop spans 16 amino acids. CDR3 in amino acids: CASSPIVTGSNSPLHF. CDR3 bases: TGTGCCAGCAGCCCAATAGTCACGGGGTCTAATTCACCCCTCCACTTT. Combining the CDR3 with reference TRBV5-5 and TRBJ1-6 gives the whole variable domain DAGVTQSPTHLIKTRGQQVTLRCSPISGHKSVSWYQQVLGQGPQFIFQYYEKEERGRGNFPDRFSARQFPNYSSELNVNALLLGDSALYLCASSPIVTGSNSPLHFGNGTRLTVT.

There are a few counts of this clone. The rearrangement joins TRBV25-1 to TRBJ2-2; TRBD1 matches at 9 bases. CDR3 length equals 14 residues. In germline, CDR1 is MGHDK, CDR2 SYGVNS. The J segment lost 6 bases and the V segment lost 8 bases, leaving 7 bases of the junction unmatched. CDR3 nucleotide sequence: TGTGCCAGCGCCGGGACAGGGAATGCCGGGGAGCTGTTTTTT. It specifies CASAGTGNAGELFF. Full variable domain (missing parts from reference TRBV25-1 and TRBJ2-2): EADIYQTPRYLVIGTGKKITLECSQTMGHDKMYWYQQDPGMELHLIHYSYGVNSTEKGDLSSESTVSRIRTEHFPLTLESARPSHTSQYLCASAGTGNAGELFFGEGSRLTVL.

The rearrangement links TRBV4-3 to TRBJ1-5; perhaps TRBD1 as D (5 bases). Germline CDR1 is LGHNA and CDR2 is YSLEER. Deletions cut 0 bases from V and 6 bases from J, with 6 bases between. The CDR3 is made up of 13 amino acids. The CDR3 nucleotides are TGCGCCAGCAGCCAAGATGGGGCTCAGCCCCAGCATTTT. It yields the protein CASSQDGAQPQHF.